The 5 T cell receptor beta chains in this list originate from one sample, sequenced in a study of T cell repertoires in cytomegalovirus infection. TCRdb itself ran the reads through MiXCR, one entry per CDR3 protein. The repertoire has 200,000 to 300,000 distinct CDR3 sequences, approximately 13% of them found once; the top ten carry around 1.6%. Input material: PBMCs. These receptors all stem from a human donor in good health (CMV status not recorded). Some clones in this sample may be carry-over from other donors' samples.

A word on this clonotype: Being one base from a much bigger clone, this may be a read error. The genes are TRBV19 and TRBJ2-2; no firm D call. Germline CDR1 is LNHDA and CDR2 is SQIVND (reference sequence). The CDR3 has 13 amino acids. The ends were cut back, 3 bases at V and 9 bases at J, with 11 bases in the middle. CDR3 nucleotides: TGTGCCAGTAGTATGATGGATACCTGGGAGCTGTTTTTT. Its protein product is CASSMMDTWELFF.

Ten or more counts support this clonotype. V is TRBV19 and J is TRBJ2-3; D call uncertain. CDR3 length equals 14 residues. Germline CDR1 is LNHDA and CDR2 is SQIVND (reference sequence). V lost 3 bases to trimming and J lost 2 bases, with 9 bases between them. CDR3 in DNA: TGTGCCAGTAGTATCGGTATCACCACAGATACGCAGTATTTT. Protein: CASSIGITTDTQYF. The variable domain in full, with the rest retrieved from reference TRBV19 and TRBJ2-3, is DGGITQSPKYLFRKEGQNVTLSCEQNLNHDAMYWYRQDPGQGLRLIYYSQIVNDFQKGDIAEGYSVSREKKESFPLTVTSAQKNPTAFYLCASSIGITTDTQYFGPGTRLTVL.

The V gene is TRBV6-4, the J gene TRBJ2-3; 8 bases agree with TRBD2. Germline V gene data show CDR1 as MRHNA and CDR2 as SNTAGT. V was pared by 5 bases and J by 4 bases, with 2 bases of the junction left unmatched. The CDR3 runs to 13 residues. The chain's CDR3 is CASSSGSPDTQYF. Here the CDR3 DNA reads TGTGCCAGCAGTAGCGGGAGCCCAGATACGCAGTATTTT.

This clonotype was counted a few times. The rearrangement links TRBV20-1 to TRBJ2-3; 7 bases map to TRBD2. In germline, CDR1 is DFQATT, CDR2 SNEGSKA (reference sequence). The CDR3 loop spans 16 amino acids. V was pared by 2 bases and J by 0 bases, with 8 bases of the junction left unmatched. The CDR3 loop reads CSARPPTSASTDTQYF. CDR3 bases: TGCAGTGCTAGACCCCCCACTAGCGCTAGCACAGATACGCAGTATTTT.

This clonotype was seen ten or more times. The CDR3 region is CASSRGQTNYGYTF. As DNA, the CDR3 is TGTGCCAGTAGTAGGGGACAGACTAACTATGGCTACACCTTC. This rearrangement joins TRBV19 to TRBJ1-2; 7 bases line up with TRBD1. V shed 4 bases and J 0 bases; nucleotides not matched to a gene: 2. Germline V gene data show CDR1 as LNHDA and CDR2 as SQIVND (reference sequence). The CDR3 is 14 residues long.